A few counts support the clone carrying this TCR beta chain. The antigen is undetermined. TCRdb re-called the 5' RACE reads through MiXCR, storing one row per CDR3 protein. The table records 250,000 or so distinct CDR3 sequences, over 15% of them present only once. Germline CDR1 is SEHNR and CDR2 is FQNEAQ (reference sequence). This CDR3 contains 15 residues. V trimming: 5 bases; J trimming: 0 bases; junction bases outside the gene matches: 5. This specimen comes from a study of CD8 T cells in ankylosing spondylitis. Study-level points and caveats: Apparently characteristic of ankylosing spondylitis blood was a TCR beta motif (roughly eight highly homologous variants).

Sequenced: blood, either unsorted or a sorted T cell fraction (not recorded which). The chain carries TRBV7-9 and TRBJ2-3, with 7 bases matching TRBD1. The source is a male donor with ankylosing spondylitis or in good health (not recorded which). In DNA, the CDR3 is TGTGCCAGCAGCCGGCCGGGACAGAGCACAGATACGCAGTATTTT. This sequence encodes CASSRPGQSTDTQYF. The full variable domain, completed using reference TRBV7-9 and TRBJ2-3, is DTGVSQNPRHKITKRGQNVTFRCDPISEHNRLYWYRQTLGQGPEFLTYFQNEAQLEKSRLLSDRFSAERPKGSFSTLEIQRTEQGDSAMYLCASSRPGQSTDTQYFGPGTRLTVL.